This TCR beta chain was sequenced in a study of T cells after yellow fever vaccination. A few counts support this clonotype. Its antigen is currently unknown. CDR3 length: 19 amino acids. The V gene end was trimmed by 0 bases and the J gene end by 4 bases; junction bases not matched to a gene: 17. From germline, CDR1 is GTSNPN and CDR2 SVGIG (reference sequence). Template-switching 5'RACE yielded the TCR cDNA; a universal primer site and UMIs were added in the process. TCRdb reprocessed the 5' RACE reads with MiXCR, giving one entry per CDR3 protein. Among hundreds of thousands of distinct CDR3 sequences listed, around 13% were seen once. General study findings and limits: The secondary T-cell response peaked on day 5, not day 15, but was weaker. Reappearing after the booster were most of the clones from primary vaccination (96% CD4, approximately 86% CD8).

This receptor was identified in a man younger than 35 who received the YFV17D yellow fever vaccine. The gene calls are TRBV30 and TRBJ1-4; 7 nucleotides agree with TRBD1. Specimen: CD4+ T cells sorted from PBMCs, collected 15 days after the yellow fever booster vaccination. In DNA form, the CDR3 reads TGTGCCTGGAGTGTACCCCAACAGAAAACCGGGACAGTTAATGAAAAACTGTTTTTT. It encodes CAWSVPQQKTGTVNEKLFF.